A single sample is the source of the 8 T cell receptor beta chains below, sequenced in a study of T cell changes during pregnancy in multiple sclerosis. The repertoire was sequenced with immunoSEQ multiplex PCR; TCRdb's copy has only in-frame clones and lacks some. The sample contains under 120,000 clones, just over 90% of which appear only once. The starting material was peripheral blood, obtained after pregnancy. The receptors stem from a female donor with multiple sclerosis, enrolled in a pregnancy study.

The CDR3 spells CATRENQHQGFYEQYF. The CDR3 DNA reads as TGTGCCACCAGGGAAAACCAACACCAGGGGTTTTACGAGCAGTACTTC. The chain recombines TRBV27 with TRBJ2-7, with D perhaps matching TRBD1 (6 bases). Germline CDR1 is MNHEY and CDR2 is SMNVEV (reference sequence). V was shortened by 10 bases and J by 4 bases, with 26 bases between the two germline ends. The length of the CDR3 is 16 residues.

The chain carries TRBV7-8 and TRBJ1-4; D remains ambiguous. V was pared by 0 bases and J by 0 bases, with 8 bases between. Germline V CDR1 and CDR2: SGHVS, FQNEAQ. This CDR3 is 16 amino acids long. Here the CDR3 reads CASSLAAQATNEKLFF. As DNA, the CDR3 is TGTGCCAGCAGCTTAGCAGCCCAGGCAACTAATGAAAAACTGTTTTTT. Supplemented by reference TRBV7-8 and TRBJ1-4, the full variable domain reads GAGVSQSPRYKVAKRGQDVALRCDPISGHVSLFWYQQALGQGPEFLTYFQNEAQLDKSGLPSDRFFAERPEGSVSTLKIQRTQQEDSAVYLCASSLAAQATNEKLFFGSGTQLSVL.

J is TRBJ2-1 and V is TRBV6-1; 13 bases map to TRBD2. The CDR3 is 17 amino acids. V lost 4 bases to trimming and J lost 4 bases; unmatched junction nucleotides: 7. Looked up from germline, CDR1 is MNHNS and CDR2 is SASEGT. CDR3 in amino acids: CASSATSGGAGYNEQFF. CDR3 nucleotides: TGTGCCAGCAGTGCCACTAGCGGGGGGGCTGGTTACAATGAGCAGTTCTTC.

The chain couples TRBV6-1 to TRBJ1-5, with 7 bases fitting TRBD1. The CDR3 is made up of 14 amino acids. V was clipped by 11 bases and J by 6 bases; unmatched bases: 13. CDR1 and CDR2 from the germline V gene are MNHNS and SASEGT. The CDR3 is CAGSLDRAAQPQHF. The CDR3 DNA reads TGTGCCGGATCTCTAGACAGGGCGGCTCAGCCCCAGCATTTT.

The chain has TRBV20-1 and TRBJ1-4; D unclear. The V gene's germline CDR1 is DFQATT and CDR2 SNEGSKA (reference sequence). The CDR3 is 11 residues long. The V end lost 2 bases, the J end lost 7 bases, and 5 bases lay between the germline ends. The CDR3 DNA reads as TGCAGTGCTAGAACGGGTGAAAAACTGTTTTTT. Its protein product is CSARTGEKLFF.

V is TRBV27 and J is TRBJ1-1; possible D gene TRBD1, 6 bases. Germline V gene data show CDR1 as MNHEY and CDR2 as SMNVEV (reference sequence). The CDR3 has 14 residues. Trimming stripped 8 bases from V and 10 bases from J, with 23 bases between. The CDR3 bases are TGTGCCAGCGGCCAAGGGGGGGGCACTACTCCAGCTTTCTTT. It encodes CASGQGGGTTPAFF.

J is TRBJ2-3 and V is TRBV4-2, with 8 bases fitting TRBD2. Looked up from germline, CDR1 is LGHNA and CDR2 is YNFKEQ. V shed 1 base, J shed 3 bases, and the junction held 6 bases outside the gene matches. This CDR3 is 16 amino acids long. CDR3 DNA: TGTGCCAGCAGCCAAGTTCGGGGGGGCGCAACAGATACGCAGTATTTT. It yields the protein CASSQVRGGATDTQYF.

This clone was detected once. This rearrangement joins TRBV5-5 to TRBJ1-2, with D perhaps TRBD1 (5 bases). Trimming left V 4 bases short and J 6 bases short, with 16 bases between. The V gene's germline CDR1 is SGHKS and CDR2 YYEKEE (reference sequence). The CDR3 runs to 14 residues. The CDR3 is CASSLGGGADGYTF. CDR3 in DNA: TGTGCCAGCAGCCTGGGGGGTGGGGCTGATGGCTACACCTTC.